The T cell receptor (beta chain) described here comes from a study of T-cell reconstitution after alpha-beta-depleted transplantation in children. The CDR3 covers 17 residues. V lost 0 bases to trimming and J lost 0 bases, with 13 bases between them. Germline V gives CDR1 LGHNA, CDR2 YSLEER. For TCRbeta, the library was prepared with unique molecular identifiers. TCRdb called the PCR reads again in MiXCR, with one record for every CDR3 protein. The data hold a few hundred thousand distinct CDR3 sequences, with 13% observed a single time. The chain carries TRBV4-3 and TRBJ2-3; D call uncertain. Source: PBMCs, taken from the stem cell graft. This TCR was sampled from a human donor who donated a stem cell graft to a child with Fanconi anemia. The CDR3 nucleotides read TGCGCCAGCAGCCAAGACCCTCGCGGAAGTAGCACAGATACGCAGTATTTT. It codes for CASSQDPRGSSTDTQYF.